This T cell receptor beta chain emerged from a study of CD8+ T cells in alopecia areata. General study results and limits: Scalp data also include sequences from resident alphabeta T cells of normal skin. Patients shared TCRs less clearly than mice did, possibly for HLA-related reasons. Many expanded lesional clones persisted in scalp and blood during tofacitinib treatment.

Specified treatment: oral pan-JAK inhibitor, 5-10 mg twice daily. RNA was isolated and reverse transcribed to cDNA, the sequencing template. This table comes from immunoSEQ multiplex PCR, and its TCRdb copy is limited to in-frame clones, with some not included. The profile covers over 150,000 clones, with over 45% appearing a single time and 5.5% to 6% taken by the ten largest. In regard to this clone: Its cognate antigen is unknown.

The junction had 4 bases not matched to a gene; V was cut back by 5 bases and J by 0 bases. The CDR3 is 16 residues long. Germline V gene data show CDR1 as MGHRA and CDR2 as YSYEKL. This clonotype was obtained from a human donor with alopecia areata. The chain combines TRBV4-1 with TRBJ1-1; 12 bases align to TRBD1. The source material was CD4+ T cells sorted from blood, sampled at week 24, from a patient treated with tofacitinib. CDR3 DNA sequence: TGCGCCAGCAGCGGGGGGACAGGGGGCCTGAACACTGAAGCTTTCTTT. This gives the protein CASSGGTGGLNTEAFF.